This record covers a single T cell receptor (beta chain). The data were taken from a study of blood T cell repertoires in COVID-19. Overall study: Both acute and convalescent COVID-19 samples were obtained from the United States, Italy and Spain.

In the original processing: Reference gene primer amplification gave nucleated cell count estimates. Sequencing was performed with immunoSEQ multiplex PCR; in TCRdb, only in-frame clones are kept and a portion is missing. V and J calls and clone size are those listed in that table; D and trimming were worked out from the DNA. The sample has 200,000 to 250,000 clones; 80% to 90% are singletons. The CDR3 length is 15 residues. V lost 6 bases and J lost 7; bases outside the gene matches: 8. The V gene's germline CDR1 is WNHNN and CDR2 SYGVQD (reference sequence). The sequence was obtained from a woman in her thirties or forties with acute COVID-19. V gene TRBV10-1 combines with J gene TRBJ2-1; TRBD2 agrees at 11 bases. Sample: PBMCs or T cells enriched from blood (not recorded which). DNA of the CDR3: TGCGCCAGCAGCTTAGCGGGAGGGCCTGGAAATGAGCAGTTCTTC. It specifies CASSLAGGPGNEQFF.